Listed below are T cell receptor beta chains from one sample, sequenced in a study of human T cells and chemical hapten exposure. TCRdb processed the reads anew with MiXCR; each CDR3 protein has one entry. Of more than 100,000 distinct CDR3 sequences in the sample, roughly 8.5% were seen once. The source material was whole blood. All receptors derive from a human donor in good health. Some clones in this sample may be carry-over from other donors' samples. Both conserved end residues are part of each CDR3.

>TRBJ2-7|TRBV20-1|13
CSARLQGRYEQYF
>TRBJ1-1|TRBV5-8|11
CASSLHGEAFF
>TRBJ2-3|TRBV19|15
CASSRGDRVQDTQYF
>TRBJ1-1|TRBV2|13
CASMGTAVTEAFF
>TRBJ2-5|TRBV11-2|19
CASSFFRARDYKMEETQYF
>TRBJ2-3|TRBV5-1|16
CASSNLQGSGTDTQYF
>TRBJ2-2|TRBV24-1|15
CATTDGAGDTGELFF
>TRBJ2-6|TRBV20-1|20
CSARVGSRVTQDSGANVLTF
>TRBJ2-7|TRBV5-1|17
CASKGLAGGSGSYEQYF
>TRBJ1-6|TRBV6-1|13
CASSEQGNSPLHF
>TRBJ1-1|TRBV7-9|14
CASSPNREGQEAFF
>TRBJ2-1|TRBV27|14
CASSFGGPYNEQFF
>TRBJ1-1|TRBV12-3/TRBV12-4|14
CASKLAPANTEAFF
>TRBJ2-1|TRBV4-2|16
CASSQSGQGNSWGQFF
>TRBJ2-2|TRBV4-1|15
CASSQAGLSTGELFF
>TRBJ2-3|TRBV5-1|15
CASSLVQGSGDTQYF
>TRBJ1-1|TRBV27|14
CASSPWGQGAEAFF
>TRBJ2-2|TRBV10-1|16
CASSDLAGMNTGELFF
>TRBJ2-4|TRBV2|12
CASRGPGNIQYF
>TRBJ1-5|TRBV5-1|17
CASSPGSGEAVNQPQHF
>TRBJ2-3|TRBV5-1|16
CASSRRIFPLTDTQYF
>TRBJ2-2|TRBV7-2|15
CASSSGTLNTGELFF
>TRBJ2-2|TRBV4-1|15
CASSQPGLNTGELFF
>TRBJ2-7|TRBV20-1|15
CSANVAGANSYEQYF
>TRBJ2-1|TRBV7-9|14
CAMWGPTSSNEQFF
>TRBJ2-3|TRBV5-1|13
CASSLRGGDTQYF
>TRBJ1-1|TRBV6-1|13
CASSEAAGPAAFF
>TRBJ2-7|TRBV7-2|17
CASSLARGRTYNYEQYF
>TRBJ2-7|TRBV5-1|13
CASSLKGTVEQYF
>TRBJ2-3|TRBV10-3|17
CAISESWEGDSTDTQYF
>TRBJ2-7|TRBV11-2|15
CASSFWTKETEEQYF
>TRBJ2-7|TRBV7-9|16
CASSGGQASPTYEQYF
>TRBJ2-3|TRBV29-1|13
CSVTLGNTDTQYF
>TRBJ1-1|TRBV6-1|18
CASSEIRDRGNRRTEAFF
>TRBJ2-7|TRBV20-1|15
CSARDHGKSIYEQYF
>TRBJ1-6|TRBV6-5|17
CASSYSQSGAYNSPLHF
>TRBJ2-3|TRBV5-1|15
CASSLRGVLTDTQYF
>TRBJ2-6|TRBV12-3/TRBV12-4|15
CASSLGSAGANVLTF
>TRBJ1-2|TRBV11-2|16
CASSLELGRGIYGYTF
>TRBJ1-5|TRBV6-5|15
CASSVQGMGNQPQHF
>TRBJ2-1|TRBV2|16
CASSEEDRAKGNEQFF
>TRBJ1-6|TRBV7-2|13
CASSRPQESPLHF
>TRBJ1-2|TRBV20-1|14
CSARYPVANYGYTF
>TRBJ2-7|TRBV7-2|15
CASSLRLWTSDEQYF
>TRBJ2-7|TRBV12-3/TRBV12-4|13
CASRLTGDYEQYF
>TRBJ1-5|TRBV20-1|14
CSAQHRDINQPQHF
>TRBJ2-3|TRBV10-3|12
CATGSSTDTQYF
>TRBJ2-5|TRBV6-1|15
CASSDSYGNQETQYF
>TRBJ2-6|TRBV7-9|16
CASKRDTGGGANVLTF
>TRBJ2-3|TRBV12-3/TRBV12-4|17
CASKAAGASGREDTQYF
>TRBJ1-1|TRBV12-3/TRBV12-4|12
CASGRGAFEAFF
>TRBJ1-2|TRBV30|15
CAWSPTDSSLYGYTF
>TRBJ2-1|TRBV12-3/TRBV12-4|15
CASSRTSGSLNEQFF